The TCR beta chain described here comes from a study of T-cell reconstitution after alpha-beta-depleted transplantation in children. This clonotype was picked up a small number of times. As it was prepared, the TCRbeta library received unique molecular identifiers. TCRdb independently ran MiXCR on the PCR reads; one entry per CDR3 protein. The sample lists 70,000 to 95,000 distinct CDR3 sequences, more than 10% occurring once. V gave up 3 bases and J gave up 0 bases, with 9 bases separating them. Germline V gives CDR1 WSHSY, CDR2 SAAADI. The CDR3 extends over 14 amino acids. The source was PBMCs from the stem cell graft donor, collected from the stem cell graft. This clonotype originated in a human donor who donated a stem cell graft to a child with inherited bone marrow failure. The gene calls are TRBV10-2 and TRBJ2-7; TRBD1 is a possible D gene (5 bases). For the CDR3, the DNA is TGCGCCAGCAGTGACTTCGACAGCTCCTACGAGCAGTACTTC. Translating gives CASSDFDSSYEQYF.